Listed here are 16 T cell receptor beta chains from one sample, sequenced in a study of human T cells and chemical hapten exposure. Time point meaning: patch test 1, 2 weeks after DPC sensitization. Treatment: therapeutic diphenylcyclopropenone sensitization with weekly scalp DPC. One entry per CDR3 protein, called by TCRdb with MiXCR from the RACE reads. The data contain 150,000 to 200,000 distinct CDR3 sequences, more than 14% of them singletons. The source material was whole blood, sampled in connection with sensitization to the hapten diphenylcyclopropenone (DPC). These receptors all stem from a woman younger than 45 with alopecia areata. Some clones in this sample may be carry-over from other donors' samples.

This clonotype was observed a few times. The chain's CDR3 is CASSKRDRVVKGSGNTIYF. CDR3 coding DNA: TGTGCCAGCAGCAAAAGGGACAGGGTAGTTAAAGGGTCTGGAAACACCATATATTTT. The chain uses TRBV7-2 and TRBJ1-3; 9 positions agree with TRBD1. The CDR3 has 19 residues. V lost 5 bases to trimming and J lost 1 base; unmatched junction nucleotides: 15. Per germline, CDR1 SGHTA and CDR2 FQGNSA.

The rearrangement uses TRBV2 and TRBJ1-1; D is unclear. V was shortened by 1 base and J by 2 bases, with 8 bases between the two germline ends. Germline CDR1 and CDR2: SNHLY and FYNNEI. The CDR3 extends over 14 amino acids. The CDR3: CASSEVLENTEAFF. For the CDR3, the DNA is TGTGCCAGCAGTGAAGTACTAGAAAACACTGAAGCTTTCTTT.

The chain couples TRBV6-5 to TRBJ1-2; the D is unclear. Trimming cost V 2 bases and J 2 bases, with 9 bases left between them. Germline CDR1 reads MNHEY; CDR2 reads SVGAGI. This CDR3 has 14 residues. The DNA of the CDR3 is TGTGCCAGCAGTTACGGGCAGACCAACTATGGCTACACCTTC. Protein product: CASSYGQTNYGYTF.

Written as DNA, the CDR3 is TGTGCCAGCAGCCAAGAGGGCCAGCGGGGGGCCACAGATACGCAGTATTTT. It is translated as CASSQEGQRGATDTQYF. This chain joins TRBV3-1 and TRBJ2-3, with 9 bases lining up with TRBD2. The trim removed 0 bases at V and 2 bases at J, leaving 6 bases unmatched. The CDR3 length is 17 residues. Germline loops: CDR1 LGHDT, CDR2 YNNKEL (reference sequence).

The CDR3 loop reads CASSFGGGGNEQFF. CDR3 DNA sequence: TGTGCCAGCAGTTTTGGCGGGGGAGGCAATGAGCAGTTCTTC. The rearrangement joins TRBV28 to TRBJ2-1; 7 bases fit TRBD2. CDR1 and CDR2 from the germline V gene are MDHEN and SYDVKM. V trimming: 3 bases; J trimming: 6 bases; junction bases outside the gene matches: 5. The CDR3 runs 14 residues.

CDR3 bases: TGTGCCAGCAGTTTTTGGTCTGGGATCAGCAATCAGCCCCAGCATTTT. Translated, it gives CASSFWSGISNQPQHF. The gene calls are TRBV28 and TRBJ1-5, with D hard to call. V was cut by 3 bases and J by 1 base, with 13 bases left in between. CDR3 size: 16 residues. Germline loops: CDR1 MDHEN, CDR2 SYDVKM.

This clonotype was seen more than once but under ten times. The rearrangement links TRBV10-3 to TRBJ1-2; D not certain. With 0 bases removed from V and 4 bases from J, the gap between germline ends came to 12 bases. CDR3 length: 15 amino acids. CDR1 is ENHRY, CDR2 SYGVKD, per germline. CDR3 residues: CAISESRADGYGYTF. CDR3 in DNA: TGTGCCATCAGTGAGTCAAGGGCAGATGGCTATGGCTACACCTTC.

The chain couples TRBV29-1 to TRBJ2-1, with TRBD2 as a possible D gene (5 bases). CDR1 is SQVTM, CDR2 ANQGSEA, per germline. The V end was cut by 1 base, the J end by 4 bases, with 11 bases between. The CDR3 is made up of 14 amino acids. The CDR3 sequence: CSVEANLAYNEQFF. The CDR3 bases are TGCAGCGTTGAAGCGAATCTAGCTTACAATGAGCAGTTCTTC.

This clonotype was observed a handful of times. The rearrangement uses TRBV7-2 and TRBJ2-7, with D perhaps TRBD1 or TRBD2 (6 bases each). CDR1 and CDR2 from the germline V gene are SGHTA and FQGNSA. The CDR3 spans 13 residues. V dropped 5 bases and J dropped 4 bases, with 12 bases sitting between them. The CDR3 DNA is TGTGCCAGCAGCCGGGGGCTAGGGTACGAGCAGTACTTC. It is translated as CASSRGLGYEQYF. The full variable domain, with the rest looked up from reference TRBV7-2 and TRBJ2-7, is GAGVSQSPSNKVTEKGKDVELRCDPISGHTALYWYRQSLGQGLEFLIYFQGNSAPDKSGLPSDRFSAERTGGSVSTLTIQRTQQEDSAVYLCASSRGLGYEQYFGPGTRLTVT.

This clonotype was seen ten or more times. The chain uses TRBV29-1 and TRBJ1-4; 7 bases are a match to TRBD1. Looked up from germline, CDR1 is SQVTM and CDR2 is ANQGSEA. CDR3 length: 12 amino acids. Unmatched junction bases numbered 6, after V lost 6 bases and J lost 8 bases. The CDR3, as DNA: TGCAGCGTCTTCGGACAGGAGGAAAAACTGTTTTTT. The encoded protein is CSVFGQEEKLFF.

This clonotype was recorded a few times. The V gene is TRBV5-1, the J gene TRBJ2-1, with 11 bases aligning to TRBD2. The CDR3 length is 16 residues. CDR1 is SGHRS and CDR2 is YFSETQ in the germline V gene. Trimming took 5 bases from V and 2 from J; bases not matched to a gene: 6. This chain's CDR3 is CASRGGTSGAYNEQFF. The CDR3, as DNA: TGCGCCAGCAGGGGTGGGACTAGCGGTGCCTACAATGAGCAGTTCTTC.

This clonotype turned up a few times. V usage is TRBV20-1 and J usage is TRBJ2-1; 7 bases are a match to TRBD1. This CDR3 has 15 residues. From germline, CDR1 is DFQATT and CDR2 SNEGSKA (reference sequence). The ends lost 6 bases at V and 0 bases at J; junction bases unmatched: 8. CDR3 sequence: CSALYRDSSYNEQFF. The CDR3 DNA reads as TGCAGTGCATTATACAGGGACAGCTCCTACAATGAGCAGTTCTTC.

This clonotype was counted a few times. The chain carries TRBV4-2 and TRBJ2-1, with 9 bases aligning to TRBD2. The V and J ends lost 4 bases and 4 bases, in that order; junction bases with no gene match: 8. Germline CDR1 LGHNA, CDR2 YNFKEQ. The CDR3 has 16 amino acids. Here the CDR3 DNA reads TGTGCCAGCAGCCGCGTAGCGGGGGACCTGTACAATGAGCAGTTCTTC. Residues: CASSRVAGDLYNEQFF.

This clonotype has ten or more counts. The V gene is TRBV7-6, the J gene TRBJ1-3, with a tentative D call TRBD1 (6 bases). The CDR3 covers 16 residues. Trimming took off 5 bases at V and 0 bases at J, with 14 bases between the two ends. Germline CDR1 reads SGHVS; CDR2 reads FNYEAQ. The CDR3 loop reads CASSPTGRASGNTIYF. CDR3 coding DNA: TGTGCCAGCAGCCCTACAGGGAGGGCCTCTGGAAACACCATATATTTT.

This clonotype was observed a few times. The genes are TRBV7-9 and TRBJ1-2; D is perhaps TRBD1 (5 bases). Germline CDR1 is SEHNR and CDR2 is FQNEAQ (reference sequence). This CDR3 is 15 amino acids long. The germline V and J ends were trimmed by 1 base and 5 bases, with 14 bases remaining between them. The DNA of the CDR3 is TGTGCCAGCAGCTTAGTGGGGCCTCCCGGGTATGGCTACACCTTC. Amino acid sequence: CASSLVGPPGYGYTF.

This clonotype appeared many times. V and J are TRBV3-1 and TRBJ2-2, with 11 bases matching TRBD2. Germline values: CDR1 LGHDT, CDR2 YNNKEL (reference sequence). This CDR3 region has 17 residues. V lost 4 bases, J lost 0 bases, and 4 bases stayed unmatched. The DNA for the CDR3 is TGTGCCAGCAGCCGATTGACTAGCGGGGCGAACACCGGGGAGCTGTTTTTT. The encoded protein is CASSRLTSGANTGELFF.